These 24 T cell receptor beta chains share one sample of origin, sequenced in a study of molecular identifiers for immune sequencing clone quantification. MiXCR, applied by TCRdb to the PCR reads, yields one record per CDR3 protein. In the table there are approximately 500,000 distinct CDR3 sequences, about a fifth of which are singletons. Sequencing was done on a sample of naive CD8+ T cells from blood, with Jurkat cell RNA spiked in. Subset meaning: FACS-sorted CD8+CD4-CCR7+CD45RA+ naive T cells. Receptors were obtained from a human donor in good health. Some libraries in this study had Jurkat cell RNA spiked in.

Notes on this clonotype: This may stem from a read error, because a much larger clone lies one nucleotide away. The genes are TRBV28 and TRBJ1-5, with TRBD1 as a possible D gene (6 bases). The CDR3 is 16 residues long. V was pared by 5 bases and J by 2 bases, with 16 bases between. CDR1 MDHEN and CDR2 SYDVKM come from the germline V gene. The CDR3 loop reads CASSPIGGRGNQPQHF. In DNA form, the CDR3 reads TGTGCCAGCAGTCCGATCGGGGGCAGGGGCAATCAGCCCCAGCATTTT.

The chain uses TRBV5-6 and TRBJ2-7, with 9 bases fitting TRBD1. J was trimmed by 3 bases and V by 6 bases; bases with no gene match: 7. This CDR3 has 14 amino acids. In germline, CDR1 is SGHDT, CDR2 YYEEEE. The CDR3 DNA sequence: TGTGCCAGCACCCCCCTGGGACAGGGCTACGAGCAGTACTTC. Translating gives CASTPLGQGYEQYF.

This clonotype was observed a handful of times. The rearrangement uses TRBV19 and TRBJ2-1; D is uncertain. Germline V gives CDR1 LNHDA, CDR2 SQIVND (reference sequence). V lost 8 bases and J lost 7, with 15 bases in between. The CDR3 totals 13 residues. For the CDR3, the DNA is TGTGCCAGTCGCCGTGGTCTAGGAAATGAGCAGTTCTTC. This sequence encodes CASRRGLGNEQFF. Full variable domain (rest looked up from reference TRBV19 and TRBJ2-1): DGGITQSPKYLFRKEGQNVTLSCEQNLNHDAMYWYRQDPGQGLRLIYYSQIVNDFQKGDIAEGYSVSREKKESFPLTVTSAQKNPTAFYLCASRRGLGNEQFFGPGTRLTVL.

About this clonotype itself: It may be a read error: a sequence one base away is much more abundant. The gene calls are TRBV4-3 and TRBJ2-5, with a possible D match to TRBD2 (5 bases). The CDR3 is 15 amino acids. Germline assignment: CDR1 LGHNA and CDR2 YSLEER. The CDR3 protein is CASSQDLGSQEAQYF. The CDR3, as DNA: TGCGCCAGCAGCCAAGATTTGGGGAGCCAAGAGGCCCAGTACTTC.

As concerns this clonotype: A much more abundant neighbour one base away suggests this may be a read error. This chain uses TRBV28 with TRBJ1-5; TRBD1 might be the D (5 bases). The CDR3 contains 14 residues. V lost 5 bases, J lost 5 bases, and 13 bases lay in between. CDR1 and CDR2 from the germline V gene are MDHEN and SYDVKM. The CDR3 region is CASSPGRSDQPQHF. Here the CDR3 DNA reads TGTGCCAGCAGTCCGGGACGTTCCGATCAGCCCCAGCATTTT.

Worth noting for this clonotype: Germline is not matched at one junction end, which may reflect a read error. The chain uses TRBV5-6 and TRBJ2-5; 11 bases agree with TRBD2. Germline CDR1 and CDR2: SGHDT and YYEEEE. CDR3 length: 15 residues. The CDR3 bases are TGTGCCGGCAGCCTAGCGGGGGGCATACAAGAGACCCAGTACTTC. Translation: CAGSLAGGIQETQYF.

The chain combines TRBV20-1 with TRBJ1-1; D ambiguous. The germline gives CDR1 DFQATT, CDR2 SNEGSKA (reference sequence). Trimming took off 0 bases at V and 4 bases at J, with 9 bases between the two ends. The CDR3 sequence is 13 residues long. CDR3 sequence (DNA): TGCAGTGCTAGAGAACTTGTTGGCACTGAAGCTTTCTTT. It yields the protein CSARELVGTEAFF.

On this clonotype: This may come from a read error, since a much larger clone is one base off. The V call is TRBV30, the J call TRBJ2-3; D call uncertain. This CDR3 comprises 12 residues. Germline V gene sequence: CDR1 GTSNPN, CDR2 SVGIG (reference sequence). The chain's CDR3 is CAWSEVTDAQYF. The CDR3 DNA sequence: TGTGCCTGGAGCGAAGTCACAGATGCGCAGTATTTT.

This clonotype was observed at least ten times. The genes are TRBV29-1 and TRBJ1-1, with 10 bases fitting TRBD1. Germline CDR1 is SQVTM and CDR2 is ANQGSEA. The CDR3 runs to 12 residues. Trimming cost V 6 bases and J 4 bases; bases outside gene matches: 2. DNA for the CDR3: TGCAGCGTAGGACAGGGGGTCACTGAAGCTTTCTTT. It translates to CSVGQGVTEAFF. Complete variable domain (other parts from reference TRBV29-1 and TRBJ1-1): SAVISQKPSRDICQRGTSLTIQCQVDSQVTMMFWYRQQPGQSLTLIATANQGSEATYESGFVIDKFPISRPNLTFSTLTVSNMSPEDSSIYLCSVGQGVTEAFFGQGTRLTVV.

This clonotype appeared a few times. V and J are TRBV7-9 and TRBJ2-7, with 10 bases aligning to TRBD2. J gave up 0 bases and V 4 bases, and 12 bases lay outside the gene matches. CDR1 and CDR2 from the germline V gene are SEHNR and FQNEAQ (reference sequence). The CDR3 extends over 18 amino acids. CDR3: CASSSPIAGGLSSYEQYF. The DNA for the CDR3 is TGTGCCAGCAGCTCCCCAATAGCGGGAGGCTTGAGCTCCTACGAGCAGTACTTC.

This clonotype was observed at least ten times. This CDR3 is CASSVGQAYEQYF. In DNA form, the CDR3 reads TGTGCCAGCAGCGTGGGACAGGCCTACGAGCAGTACTTC. The V call is TRBV5-5, the J call TRBJ2-7, with 8 nucleotides matching TRBD1. In germline, CDR1 is SGHKS, CDR2 YYEKEE (reference sequence). The V gene end was trimmed by 4 bases and the J gene end by 2 bases; junction bases not matched to a gene: 2. CDR3 length: 13 residues.

In its sample, this clonotype was seen many times. The chain has TRBV4-3 and TRBJ2-7; 7 nucleotides agree with TRBD2. In germline, CDR1 is LGHNA, CDR2 YSLEER. The trim removed 1 base at V and 3 bases at J, leaving 6 bases unmatched. CDR3 size: 15 residues. CDR3 amino acids: CASSQGTRAGYEQYF. CDR3 sequence (DNA): TGCGCCAGCAGCCAAGGGACTAGGGCTGGCTACGAGCAGTACTTC.

There are many counts of this clonotype. This sequence joins TRBV20-1 and TRBJ2-7, with D unresolved. The CDR3 runs to 13 residues. V lost 5 bases to trimming and J lost 0 bases, with 11 bases between them. Per the germline V gene, CDR1 is DFQATT and CDR2 is SNEGSKA (reference sequence). CDR3 in amino acids: CSAWATDSYEQYF. DNA of the CDR3: TGCAGTGCTTGGGCTACCGACTCCTACGAGCAGTACTTC.

This clonotype was detected a few times. The chain links TRBV27 to TRBJ2-7; the D is unclear. The V gene lost 6 bases and the J gene lost 0 bases, with 12 bases spanning the gap. The CDR3 is 14 amino acids. Germline CDR1 MNHEY, CDR2 SMNVEV (reference sequence). The CDR3, as DNA: TGTGCCAGCAGAATTTTGCACAGCTCCTACGAGCAGTACTTC. As protein: CASRILHSSYEQYF.

This clonotype was seen more than once but under ten times. The J gene is TRBJ1-3, the V gene TRBV30, with TRBD1 matching 7 bases. The ends lost 5 bases at V and 4 bases at J; junction bases unmatched: 11. Looked up from germline, CDR1 is GTSNPN and CDR2 is SVGIG (reference sequence). The length of the CDR3 is 15 residues. The DNA for the CDR3 is TGTGCCTGGGATAAGACAGGGTCTGGAGGAAACACCATATATTTT. Translating it yields CAWDKTGSGGNTIYF.

This clonotype was seen many times. The rearrangement joins TRBV29-1 to TRBJ1-3, with D possibly being TRBD1 (5 bases). The CDR3 loop spans 15 amino acids. From germline, CDR1 is SQVTM and CDR2 ANQGSEA. Trimming took off 1 base at V and 0 bases at J, with 10 bases between the two ends. CDR3 in amino acids: CSVEGGAPSGNTIYF. CDR3 nucleotides: TGCAGCGTTGAAGGCGGGGCCCCCTCTGGAAACACCATATATTTT.

This chain links TRBV6-5 with TRBJ1-1; D is perhaps TRBD1 (5 bases). The V end lost 1 base, the J end lost 2 bases, and 8 bases lay between the germline ends. The CDR3 consists of 14 residues. The germline gives CDR1 MNHEY, CDR2 SVGAGI. As DNA, the CDR3 is TGTGCCAGCAGTTACTTAGGGGTCAACACTGAAGCTTTCTTT. This codes for CASSYLGVNTEAFF.

On this clonotype itself: This sequence may be a read error, since a much larger clone differs from it by one base. This chain uses TRBV7-9 with TRBJ2-7; weak D call: TRBD1 (5 bases). Trimming stripped 5 bases from V and 3 bases from J, with 11 bases between. CDR1 is SEHNR and CDR2 is FQNEAQ in the germline V gene (reference sequence). The CDR3 totals 13 residues. CDR3 loop: CASSLGAVYEQYF. The DNA of the CDR3 is TGTGCCAGCAGCCTAGGGGCAGTCTACGAGCAGTACTTC.

To note about this clonotype: A much larger clone differs from this one at a single base, so this may be a read error. V gene TRBV5-6 combines with J gene TRBJ2-3, with a possible D match to TRBD2 (5 bases). The CDR3 covers 16 residues. CDR1 and CDR2 (germline): SGHDT, YYEEEE. CDR3 coding DNA: TGTGCCAGCAGCCTAAAAAGCGGCTATTTCACAGATACGCGGTATTTT. Its protein product is CASSLKSGYFTDTRYF.

This clonotype has at least ten counts. V gene TRBV9 combines with J gene TRBJ2-3; the D is unclear. V dropped 3 bases and J dropped 1 base, with 12 bases sitting between them. Germline CDR1 reads SGDLS; CDR2 reads YYNGEE. CDR3 length equals 15 residues. CDR3 sequence reads: CASSARNVGTDTQYF. The CDR3 nucleotides are TGTGCCAGCAGCGCCCGAAATGTGGGCACAGATACGCAGTATTTT.

V is TRBV11-2 and J is TRBJ2-4, with TRBD1 identical over 7 bases. V lost 3 bases, J lost 7 bases, and 6 bases stayed unmatched. Looked up from germline, CDR1 is SGHAT and CDR2 is FQNNGV. This CDR3 has 14 amino acids. The CDR3 loop reads CASSFKGASNIQYF. CDR3 DNA sequence: TGTGCCAGCAGCTTTAAGGGGGCCTCGAACATTCAGTACTTC.

The chain links TRBV19 to TRBJ2-2, with D possibly called TRBD1 or TRBD2 (5 bases each). V lost 6 bases and J lost 2, with 19 bases in between. The CDR3 runs to 17 residues. CDR1 is LNHDA, CDR2 SQIVND, per germline (reference sequence). The CDR3 region is CASSYEAGRLNTGELFF. CDR3 coding DNA: TGTGCCAGTAGCTATGAAGCAGGGAGATTAAACACCGGGGAGCTGTTTTTT.

This clonotype came up a few times. The genes are TRBV4-2 and TRBJ2-7; tentative D call: TRBD2 (5 bases). The germline gives CDR1 LGHNA, CDR2 YNFKEQ. Trimming took off 0 bases at V and 4 bases at J, with 13 bases between the two ends. The length of the CDR3 is 15 residues. The CDR3 loop reads CASSQDLSGIYEQYF. CDR3 nucleotides: TGTGCCAGCAGCCAAGATCTATCGGGGATTTACGAGCAGTACTTC.

A few counts support this clonotype. The genes are TRBV7-2 and TRBJ1-5, with D unresolved. This CDR3 is 13 amino acids long. Trimming left V 1 base short and J 7 bases short, with 8 bases between. Germline loops: CDR1 SGHTA, CDR2 FQGNSA. The CDR3 DNA reads as TGTGCCAGCAGCTTAGATGTGGGGCAGCCCCAGCATTTT. Amino acids: CASSLDVGQPQHF.